The entry below gives a single T cell receptor beta chain sequence along with its context. This clone was seen more than once but under ten times. Its specific antigen is unknown. No base-level quality is on record; no much larger clone is a single base apart. Library preparation was by the immunoSEQ multiplex PCR assay. Per the source publication's procedure: A statistical classification framework was built for diagnosing cytomegalovirus status from the catalog of TCR beta chain sequences. The table was pulled from immuneACCESS by TCRdb, which kept in-frame rearrangements only. Such tables lose some clones; where checked, under half of the loss comes from unresolved V genes, and the rest has no known cause. The V and J calls and clone size are taken from that table; D and trimming were inferred from the DNA. This sample lists roughly 330,000 clones; approximately 86% were detected once. Over 1% of the sample belongs to the ten largest clones.

CDR1 and CDR2 are drawn from the germline V gene: SGDLS, YYNGEE. The CDR3 has 14 amino acids, counting the end cysteine and phenylalanine. Only the CDR3 DNA is retained, 42 bases long and in frame from the first base. Trimming removed 4 bases from V and 9 bases from J; the gene matches leave 4 bases unexplained. The sample originates from a study of cytomegalovirus exposure and HLA in healthy donors (dated by TCRdb to 2017 to 2019). About the study as a whole: A later analysis indicated that the 120 or so validation repertoires were generated on the platform also employed for the 720 or so repertoires of the first cohort. The aim of the study was to test whether cataloging public T cell receptors could identify signatures of past pathogen exposure. A separate validation cohort of roughly 130 different subjects was used in addition to the roughly 700-subject first cohort. The study combined high-throughput TCR immunosequencing, statistical association of individual TCRs with disease status, and machine learning to predict cytomegalovirus infection status. What the work shows at the level of the full study, not this receptor alone: The validation cohort had no HLA typing available for a later analysis, so co-occurrence within that cohort was assessed over all 120 or so repertoires. The study gave a list of 150 to 200 TCR beta chains associated with cytomegalovirus. Cytomegalovirus status was reported to be diagnosed by the classifier with high specificity and sensitivity in both the original and validation cohorts. While some public TCRs were present in many individuals, most TCR sequences turned up only very rarely across donors. In a later analysis, TCRs clustered in the first cohort were found to also tend to co-occur in the 130 or so validation repertoires, with 85% to 95% of cluster scores above 0. Three of the identified cytomegalovirus-associated TCR beta chains were confirmed in vitro to be specific for cytomegalovirus antigens. The authors suggested that the approach could potentially be extended to other disease states and immunological phenotypes.

The donors belonged to the validation cohort of 120 subjects, which was separate from the 666-subject first cohort. The sequence derives from a woman aged 25 to 39 in good health and CMV-seropositive. The sequencing input was PBMCs. The V and J genes are TRBV9 and TRBJ1-6; 10 bases in the middle match TRBD1. The sequenced DNA is TGTGCCAGCAGCAGACAGGGGGCGGGTTCACCCCTCCACTTT. Its protein is CASSRQGAGSPLHF.